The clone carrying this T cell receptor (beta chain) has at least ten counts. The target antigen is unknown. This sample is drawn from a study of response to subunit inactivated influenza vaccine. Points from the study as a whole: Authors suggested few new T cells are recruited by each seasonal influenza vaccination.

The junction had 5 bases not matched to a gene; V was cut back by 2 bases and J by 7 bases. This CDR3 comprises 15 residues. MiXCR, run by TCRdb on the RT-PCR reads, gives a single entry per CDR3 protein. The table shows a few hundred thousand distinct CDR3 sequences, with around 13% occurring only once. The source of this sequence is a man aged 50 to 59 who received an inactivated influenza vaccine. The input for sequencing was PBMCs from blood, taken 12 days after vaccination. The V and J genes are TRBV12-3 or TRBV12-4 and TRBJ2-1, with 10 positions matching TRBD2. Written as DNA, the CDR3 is TGTGCCAGCAGTTTAATGCTAGCGGGAGTGAATGAGCAGTTCTTC. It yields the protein CASSLMLAGVNEQFF.